This TCR beta chain was observed in a study of shared clonotypes between healthy human individuals. Some clones are missing from TCRdb's copy, which holds only in-frame ones; the method was immunoSEQ multiplex PCR. The sample yields under 850,000 clones, just under 75% seen once. Donors were Caucasian adults residing in Nashville, Tennessee, USA. Study results and limitations: Relative to their counterparts shared across all four donors, non-shared clonotypes exhibited diminished generation probabilities.

CDR1 DFQATT and CDR2 SNEGSKA come from the germline V gene (reference sequence). This CDR3 has 10 residues. V was pared by 6 bases and J by 8 bases, with 10 bases between. This clone has a handful of counts. Its target is not known. The chain is built from TRBV20-1 and TRBJ1-1, with D unclear. This receptor was identified in a woman in her twenties or thirties in good health. Sequencing was performed on memory CD4+ T cells sorted from blood. Documented subset: CD45RA-negative fraction. In nucleotides, the CDR3 is TGCAGTGCAAGACGAGGAGAAGCTTTCTTT. Protein sequence: CSARRGEAFF.